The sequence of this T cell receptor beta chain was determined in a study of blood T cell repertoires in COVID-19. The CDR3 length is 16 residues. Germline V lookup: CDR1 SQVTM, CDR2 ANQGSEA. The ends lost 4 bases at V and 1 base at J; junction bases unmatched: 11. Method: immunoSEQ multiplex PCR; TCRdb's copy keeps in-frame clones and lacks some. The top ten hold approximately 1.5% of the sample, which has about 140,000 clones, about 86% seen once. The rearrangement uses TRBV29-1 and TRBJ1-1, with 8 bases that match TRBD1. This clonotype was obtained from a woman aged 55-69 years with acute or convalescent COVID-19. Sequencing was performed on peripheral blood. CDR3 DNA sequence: TGCAGCGTTGGGTTGAAGACAGGGGCGAAGAACACTGAAGCTTTCTTT. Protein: CSVGLKTGAKNTEAFF.